The clone carrying this TCR beta chain counts as large. Antigen specificity is unknown. This sample is drawn from a study of cytomegalovirus exposure and HLA in healthy donors. Regarding the study as a whole: Some highly shared sequence variants likely arose as a pipeline artifact. In an earlier analysis, productive rearrangement rates for most beta V segments clustered near 87% or 30%.

In the PCR, 60 Vbeta and 13 Jbeta primers were used. Sequenced by immunoSEQ multiplex PCR; TCRdb stores in-frame clones only, minus some. The profile shows approximately 46,000 clones, approximately 67% of them singletons. The CDR3 consists of 11 residues. CDR1 and CDR2 from the germline V gene are LNHDA and SQIVND (reference sequence). With 6 bases removed from V and 8 bases from J, the gap between germline ends came to 10 bases. The source is a man aged 25-45 years in good health and CMV-seronegative. This rearrangement joins TRBV19 to TRBJ1-2, with D possibly TRBD1 on 6 matching bases. What was sequenced was PBMCs. The CDR3 loop reads CASRTGWGYTF. CDR3 bases: TGTGCCAGTAGAACAGGGTGGGGCTACACCTTC.